This entry concerns a single TCR beta chain. Antigen: not known. This entry belongs to a study of cytomegalovirus exposure and HLA in healthy donors. Overall study results and limits: TCR beta chains numbering more than 150 were designated cytomegalovirus-associated. According to a subsequent analysis, TCR clusters identified in the first cohort showed a tendency to co-occur across the 120 or so validation repertoires. The study found most TCR sequences rare, yet found some public TCRs in many donors.

V was clipped by 5 bases and J by 3 bases, with 7 bases between them. The CDR3 is 11 residues long. Germline values: CDR1 GTSNPN, CDR2 SVGIG (reference sequence). The donors were in the approximately 120-subject validation cohort, distinct from the approximately 730-subject first cohort. Clones were read by immunoSEQ multiplex PCR, and TCRdb kept only the in-frame ones, dropping some. Altogether fewer than 120,000 clones are present, around nine tenths being singletons, with the ten largest covering around 1.8%. Sequences were obtained from PBMCs. This receptor was obtained from a woman in her late teens or twenties in good health and CMV-seronegative. J is TRBJ1-2 and V is TRBV30; D remains ambiguous. The CDR3 DNA reads as TGTGCCTGGCAGACATACTATGGCTACACCTTC. Translation: CAWQTYYGYTF.